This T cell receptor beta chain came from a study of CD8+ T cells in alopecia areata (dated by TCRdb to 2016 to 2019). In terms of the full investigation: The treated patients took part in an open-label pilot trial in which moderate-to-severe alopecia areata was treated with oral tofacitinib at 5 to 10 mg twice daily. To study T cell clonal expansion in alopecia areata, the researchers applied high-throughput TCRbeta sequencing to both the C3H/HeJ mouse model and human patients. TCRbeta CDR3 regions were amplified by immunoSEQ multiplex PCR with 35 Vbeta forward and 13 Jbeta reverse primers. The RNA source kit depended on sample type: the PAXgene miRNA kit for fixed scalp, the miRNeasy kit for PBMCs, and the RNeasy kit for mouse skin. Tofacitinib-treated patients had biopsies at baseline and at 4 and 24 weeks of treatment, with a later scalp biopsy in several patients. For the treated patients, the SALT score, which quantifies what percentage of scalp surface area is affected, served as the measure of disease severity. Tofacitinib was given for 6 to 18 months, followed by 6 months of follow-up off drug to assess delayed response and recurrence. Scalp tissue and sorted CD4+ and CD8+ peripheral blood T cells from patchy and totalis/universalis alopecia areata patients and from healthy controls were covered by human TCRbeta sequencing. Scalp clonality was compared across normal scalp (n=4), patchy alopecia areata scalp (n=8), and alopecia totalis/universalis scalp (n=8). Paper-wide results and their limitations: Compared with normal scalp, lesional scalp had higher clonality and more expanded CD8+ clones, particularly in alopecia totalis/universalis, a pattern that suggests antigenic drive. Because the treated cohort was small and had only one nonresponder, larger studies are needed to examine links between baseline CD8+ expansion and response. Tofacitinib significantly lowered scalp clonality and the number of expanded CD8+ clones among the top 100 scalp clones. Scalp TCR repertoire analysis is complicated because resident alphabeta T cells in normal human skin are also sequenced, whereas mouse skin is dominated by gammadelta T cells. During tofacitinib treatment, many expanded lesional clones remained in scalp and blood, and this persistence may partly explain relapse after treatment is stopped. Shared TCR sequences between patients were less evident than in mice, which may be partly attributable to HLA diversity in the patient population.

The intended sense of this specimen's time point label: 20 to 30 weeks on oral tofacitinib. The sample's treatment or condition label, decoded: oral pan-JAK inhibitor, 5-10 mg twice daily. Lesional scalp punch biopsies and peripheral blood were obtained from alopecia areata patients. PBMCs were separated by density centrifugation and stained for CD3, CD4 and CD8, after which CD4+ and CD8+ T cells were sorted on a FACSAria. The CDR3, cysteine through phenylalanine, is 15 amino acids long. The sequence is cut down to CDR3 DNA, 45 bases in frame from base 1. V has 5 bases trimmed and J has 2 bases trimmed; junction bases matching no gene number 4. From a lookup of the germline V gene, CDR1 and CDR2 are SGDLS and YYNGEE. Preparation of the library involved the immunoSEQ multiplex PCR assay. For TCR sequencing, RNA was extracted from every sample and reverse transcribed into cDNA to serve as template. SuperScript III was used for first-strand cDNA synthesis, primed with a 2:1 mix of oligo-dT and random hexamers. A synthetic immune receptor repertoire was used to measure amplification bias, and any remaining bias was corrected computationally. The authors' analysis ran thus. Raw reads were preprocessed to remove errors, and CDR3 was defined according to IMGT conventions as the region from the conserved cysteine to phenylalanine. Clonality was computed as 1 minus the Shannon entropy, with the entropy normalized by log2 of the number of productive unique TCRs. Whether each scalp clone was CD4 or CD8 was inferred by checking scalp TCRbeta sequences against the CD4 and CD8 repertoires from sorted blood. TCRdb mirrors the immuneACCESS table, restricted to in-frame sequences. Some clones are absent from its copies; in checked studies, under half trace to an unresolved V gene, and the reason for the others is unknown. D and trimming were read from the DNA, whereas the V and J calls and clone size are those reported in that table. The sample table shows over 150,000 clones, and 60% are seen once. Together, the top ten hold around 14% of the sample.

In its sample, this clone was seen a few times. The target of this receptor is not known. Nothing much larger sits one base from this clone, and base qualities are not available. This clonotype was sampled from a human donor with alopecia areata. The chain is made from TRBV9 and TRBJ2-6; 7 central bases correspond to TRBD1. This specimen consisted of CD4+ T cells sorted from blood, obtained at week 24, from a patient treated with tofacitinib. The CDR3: CASSATGAGANVLTF. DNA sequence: TGTGCCAGCAGTGCTACAGGGGCTGGGGCCAACGTCCTGACTTTC.